Below are 26 T cell receptor beta chains sequenced from a single sample in a study of blood T cell repertoires in COVID-19 (dated by TCRdb to about 2020). The library was made by the immunoSEQ multiplex PCR assay. TCRdb stores this immuneACCESS table with in-frame sequences only. Part of the clones is absent; in the studies checked, under half of the shortfall reflects unresolved V genes, and no reason is known for the rest. The sample table holds roughly 400,000 clones, of which less than 95% were seen once. The ten largest clonotypes hold more than 0.55% of the sample. Sequenced: PBMCs or T cells enriched from blood (not recorded which). These receptors came from a man younger than 30 who had recovered from COVID-19.

The V gene is TRBV5-1, the J gene TRBJ2-1, with D possibly matching TRBD2 (6 bases). Germline CDR1 is SGHRS and CDR2 is YFSETQ. V lost 3 bases, J lost 0 bases, and 22 bases lay in between. The CDR3 spans 19 residues. This CDR3 reads CASSSGRGLAVSSYNEQFF. CDR3 DNA: TGCGCCAGCAGCTCGGGCCGCGGGTTAGCGGTCAGCTCCTACAATGAGCAGTTCTTC. The full variable domain, rest sourced from reference TRBV5-1 and TRBJ2-1, is KAGVTQTPRYLIKTRGQQVTLSCSPISGHRSVSWYQQTPGQGLQFLFEYFSETQRNKGNFPGRFSGRQFSNSRSEMNVSTLELGDSALYLCASSSGRGLAVSSYNEQFFGPGTRLTVL.

The chain combines TRBV10-3 with TRBJ2-1; 9 bases are a match to TRBD2. The CDR3 has 20 amino acids. Per the germline V gene, CDR1 is ENHRY and CDR2 is SYGVKD. The V gene end was trimmed by 6 bases and the J gene end by 2 bases; junction bases not matched to a gene: 20. The CDR3 spells CAISSRGGHLTSGTYNEQFF. CDR3 DNA: TGTGCCATCAGCTCCCGGGGGGGTCATTTGACTAGCGGAACCTACAATGAGCAGTTCTTC.

This chain uses TRBV5-1 with TRBJ2-4, with 8 bases that match TRBD1. V lost 4 bases to trimming and J lost 6 bases; unmatched junction nucleotides: 6. The V gene's germline CDR1 is SGHRS and CDR2 YFSETQ. CDR3 length: 14 amino acids. CDR3: CASSTGGSGNIQYF. The CDR3 coding sequence is TGCGCCAGCAGCACAGGGGGATCCGGAAACATTCAGTACTTC.

The chain is built from TRBV2 and TRBJ1-1; 7 nucleotides agree with TRBD1. Germline CDR1 SNHLY, CDR2 FYNNEI. CDR3 length equals 13 residues. Unmatched junction bases numbered 8, after V lost 6 bases and J lost 7 bases. The CDR3: CASREQGWDEAFF. CDR3 coding DNA: TGTGCCAGCAGGGAACAGGGGTGGGATGAAGCTTTCTTT.

V usage is TRBV7-9 and J usage is TRBJ1-4, with TRBD1 as a possible D gene (6 bases). Germline values: CDR1 SEHNR, CDR2 FQNEAQ (reference sequence). V lost 3 bases and J 4 bases, leaving 12 bases between the germline ends. The CDR3 runs to 15 residues. The CDR3 region is CASSFLGAGNEKLFF. CDR3 DNA sequence: TGTGCCAGCAGCTTCTTGGGGGCGGGTAATGAAAAACTGTTTTTT.

The chain employs TRBV7-9 and TRBJ1-1; weak D call: TRBD1 (5 bases). The CDR3 loop spans 15 amino acids. With 2 bases removed from V and 0 bases from J, the gap between germline ends came to 10 bases. Germline lookup yields CDR1 SEHNR and CDR2 FQNEAQ (reference sequence). The CDR3 region is CASSLNGQMNTEAFF. The CDR3 DNA follows: TGTGCCAGCAGCTTAAATGGACAAATGAACACTGAAGCTTTCTTT.

This clone came up a few times. The gene calls are TRBV13 and TRBJ1-2; 10 positions match TRBD1. Germline-derived CDR1 and CDR2 are PRHDT and FYEKMQ (reference sequence). J was trimmed by 2 bases and V by 3 bases; bases with no gene match: 15. The CDR3 runs to 19 residues. The CDR3 DNA reads as TGTGCCAGCAGCTTTACCATCTTTCGAGGGACAGGGGTCAACTATGGCTACACCTTC. It yields the protein CASSFTIFRGTGVNYGYTF. Variable domain in full (rest from reference TRBV13 and TRBJ1-2): AAGVIQSPRHLIKEKRETATLKCYPIPRHDTVYWYQQGPGQDPQFLISFYEKMQSDKGSIPDRFSAQQFSDYHSELNMSSLELGDSALYFCASSFTIFRGTGVNYGYTFGSGTRLTVV.

The rearrangement uses TRBV2 and TRBJ2-2; D uncertain. Germline CDR1 is SNHLY and CDR2 is FYNNEI. Between the trimmed V and J ends, which lost 2 bases and 5 bases, there was a span of 9 bases. The CDR3 spans 14 residues. CDR3 DNA: TGTGCCAGCAGTGAACAGGCCCAGACCGGGGAGCTGTTTTTT. Translation: CASSEQAQTGELFF.

This chain links TRBV19 with TRBJ1-4; 7 positions match TRBD1. The germline V gene encodes CDR1 LNHDA and CDR2 SQIVND (reference sequence). V was clipped by 5 bases and J by 7 bases; unmatched bases: 10. The CDR3 consists of 15 residues. In DNA, the CDR3 is TGTGCCAGTAGTCCCCATAGGGGGCCGGGTGAAAAACTGTTTTTT. Translation gives CASSPHRGPGEKLFF.

The J gene is TRBJ1-5, the V gene TRBV4-1; D is possibly TRBD1 (6 bases). The germline V gene has CDR1 MGHRA and CDR2 YSYEKL. Trimming stripped 1 base from V and 5 bases from J, with 15 bases between. The CDR3 runs 16 residues. The CDR3 nucleotides read TGCGCCAGCAGCCAAGGCCGACACAGGGACGATCAGCCCCAGCATTTT. It translates to CASSQGRHRDDQPQHF.

The chain couples TRBV10-2 to TRBJ2-1; D possibly corresponds to TRBD2 (6 bases). Per germline, CDR1 WSHSY and CDR2 SAAADI. This CDR3 is built from 16 residues. The V end was cut by 3 bases, the J end by 0 bases, with 12 bases between. The CDR3 reads CASSDLAVGSYNEQFF. CDR3 in DNA: TGCGCCAGCAGTGATTTAGCGGTGGGCTCCTACAATGAGCAGTTCTTC.

This chain links TRBV12-3 or TRBV12-4 with TRBJ1-5, with a possible D match to TRBD1 (5 bases). CDR3 length: 13 residues. Trimming stripped 4 bases from V and 2 bases from J, with 6 bases between. CDR3 loop: CASSWGGNQPQHF. For the CDR3, the DNA is TGTGCCAGCAGTTGGGGGGGCAATCAGCCCCAGCATTTT.

The gene calls are TRBV2 and TRBJ1-5; the match to TRBD1 covers 7 bases. This CDR3 is built from 20 residues. Germline values: CDR1 SNHLY, CDR2 FYNNEI. V shed 6 bases, J shed 0 bases, and the junction held 20 bases outside the gene matches. In DNA form, the CDR3 reads TGTGCCAGCAGCCCCGGGACAGCGAACCGAATTTCTCATAGCAATCAGCCCCAGCATTTT. It encodes CASSPGTANRISHSNQPQHF.

This chain joins TRBV5-4 and TRBJ1-2, with 9 bases lining up with TRBD1. V lost 4 bases and J lost 8; bases outside the gene matches: 15. Germline V gives CDR1 SGHNT, CDR2 YYREEE (reference sequence). The CDR3 runs to 16 residues. The chain's CDR3 is CASSPGASGTGYGYTF. The CDR3 DNA is TGTGCCAGCAGCCCAGGGGCCTCCGGGACAGGGTACGGCTACACCTTC.

The chain combines TRBV6-1 with TRBJ1-5; 9 bases map to TRBD1. The CDR3 extends over 16 amino acids. The V gene end was trimmed by 4 bases and the J gene end by 3 bases; junction bases not matched to a gene: 7. Germline loops: CDR1 MNHNS, CDR2 SASEGT. The CDR3 nucleotides are TGTGCCAGCAGTGGGACAGGGGCGGCCCCCAATCAGCCCCAGCATTTT. Its translation is CASSGTGAAPNQPQHF.

Concerning this clone itself: At the DNA level, this CDR3 is encoded by other sequences in the same sample as well. This chain uses TRBV18 with TRBJ1-5; D may be TRBD1 (6 bases). The V gene lost 4 bases and the J gene lost 4 bases, with 11 bases spanning the gap. There are 14 residues in the CDR3. Germline V gives CDR1 KGHSH, CDR2 LQKENI. The CDR3 sequence is CASSRGGGNQPQHF. DNA of the CDR3: TGTGCCAGCTCACGGGGAGGGGGAAATCAGCCCCAGCATTTT.

This chain links TRBV6-6 with TRBJ1-2; the match to TRBD1 covers 9 bases. The CDR3 consists of 16 residues. The germline V gene has CDR1 MNHNY and CDR2 SVGAGI (reference sequence). The ends lost 5 bases at V and 1 base at J; junction bases unmatched: 8. The chain's CDR3 is CASSLTTGGDNYGYTF. The DNA of the CDR3 is TGTGCCAGCAGTCTAACCACAGGGGGCGATAACTATGGCTACACCTTC.

The chain recombines TRBV7-3 with TRBJ1-6, with TRBD1 identical over 8 bases. The CDR3 has 15 residues. Germline CDR1 reads SGHTA; CDR2 reads FQGTGA. J was trimmed by 7 bases and V by 0 bases; bases with no gene match: 2. Written as DNA, the CDR3 is TGTGCCAGCAGCTTAACTCCAGGGGGCAATTCACCCCTCCACTTT. As protein: CASSLTPGGNSPLHF.

The J gene is TRBJ1-3, the V gene TRBV27; 9 bases are a match to TRBD1. From germline, CDR1 is MNHEY and CDR2 SMNVEV (reference sequence). CDR3 length equals 16 residues. Losses at the gene ends were 6 bases for V and 0 bases for J; bases not matched to a gene: 6. CDR3 in DNA: TGTGCCAGCAGGCTGACAGGGGGGTCCTCTGGAAACACCATATATTTT. Translation: CASRLTGGSSGNTIYF.

The chain is built from TRBV29-1 and TRBJ2-7; 9 nucleotides align to TRBD1. Germline CDR1 and CDR2: SQVTM and ANQGSEA. Trimming took 6 bases from V and 0 from J; bases not matched to a gene: 9. The CDR3 loop spans 15 amino acids. The CDR3 loop reads CSVGQGSSSSYEQYF. The CDR3 coding sequence is TGCAGCGTAGGACAGGGGTCTTCTAGCTCCTACGAGCAGTACTTC.

V is TRBV3-1 (or the pseudogene TRBV3-2) and J is TRBJ2-3, with 15 bases matching TRBD2. Trimming took 4 bases from V and 3 from J; bases not matched to a gene: 11. Per the germline V gene, CDR1 is LGHDT and CDR2 is YNNKEL (reference sequence). The CDR3 has 19 residues. The CDR3 loop is CASSRFPPGLAGGTDTQYF. CDR3 bases: TGTGCCAGCAGCCGCTTCCCGCCTGGACTAGCGGGAGGGACAGATACGCAGTATTTT.

The rearrangement joins TRBV28 to TRBJ2-1; D is unclear. V lost 5 bases and J 9 bases, leaving 8 bases between the germline ends. Germline CDR1 MDHEN, CDR2 SYDVKM. CDR3 size: 11 residues. CDR3 sequence: CASSPGSEQFF. The DNA of the CDR3 is TGTGCCAGCAGTCCCGGTTCTGAGCAGTTCTTC.

V gene TRBV28 combines with J gene TRBJ2-4; D is unclear. There are 12 residues in the CDR3. V was clipped by 3 bases and J by 7 bases, with 7 bases between them. Germline V gene sequence: CDR1 MDHEN, CDR2 SYDVKM. The chain's CDR3 is CASSFPPNIQYF. For the CDR3, the DNA is TGTGCCAGCAGTTTCCCCCCGAACATTCAGTACTTC. Based on the CDR3 plus reference TRBV28 and TRBJ2-4, the full variable domain is DVKVTQSSRYLVKRTGEKVFLECVQDMDHENMFWYRQDPGLGLRLIYFSYDVKMKEKGDIPEGYSVSREKKERFSLILESASTNQTSMYLCASSFPPNIQYFGAGTRLSVL.

The CDR3 nucleotides are TGTGCCAGCAGCGACCGGGACAGGGGGACGCATGAGCAGTTCTTC. It encodes CASSDRDRGTHEQFF. The rearrangement joins TRBV11-2 to TRBJ2-1; 11 bases map to TRBD1. Trimming at V came to 5 bases and at J to 8 bases, leaving 8 bases not matched to a gene. Germline assignment: CDR1 SGHAT and CDR2 FQNNGV. The CDR3 extends over 15 amino acids.

The chain combines TRBV2 with TRBJ1-1; the match to TRBD1 covers 7 bases. The CDR3 contains 15 residues. J gave up 0 bases and V 6 bases, and 7 bases lay outside the gene matches. Germline V gene data show CDR1 as SNHLY and CDR2 as FYNNEI. The CDR3 DNA reads as TGTGCCAGCAGCCGACAGGGTCTGATGAACACTGAAGCTTTCTTT. It yields the protein CASSRQGLMNTEAFF.

The CDR3 reads CAFGSTDTQYF. The CDR3 coding sequence is TGTGCCTTCGGGAGCACAGATACGCAGTATTTT. The V call is TRBV30, the J call TRBJ2-3; D not resolved. The CDR3 has 11 residues. Germline V gene sequence: CDR1 GTSNPN, CDR2 SVGIG (reference sequence). Trimming removed 7 bases at V and 0 bases at J, with 5 bases between.